Presented here are 32 T cell receptor beta chains from one specimen sequenced in a study of OX40 agonist ivuxolimab in advanced cancers. Sequencing was performed with immunoSEQ multiplex PCR; in TCRdb, only in-frame clones are kept and a portion is missing. The table includes about 85,000 clones, around 90% detected once. This sample comprised CD4+ or CD8+ T cells sorted from blood, obtained in a trial of the OX40 agonist ivuxolimab. Receptors were obtained from an adult with an advanced solid tumor such as melanoma, head and neck, liver or kidney cancer.

The V call is TRBV7-6, the J call TRBJ1-1, with D perhaps TRBD1 (5 bases). V was pared by 3 bases and J by 2 bases, with 13 bases between. This CDR3 is 15 amino acids long. Per the germline V gene, CDR1 is SGHVS and CDR2 is FNYEAQ. The CDR3 nucleotides are TGTGCCAGCAGCTTGTCCACCCAGGGAAACACTGAAGCTTTCTTT. It yields the protein CASSLSTQGNTEAFF.

The table lists this clone with a count of one. The rearrangement joins TRBV7-8 to TRBJ2-7; no clear D. The V end lost 5 bases, the J end lost 5 bases, and 13 bases lay between the germline ends. Germline assignment: CDR1 SGHVS and CDR2 FQNEAQ. The CDR3 loop spans 13 amino acids. The CDR3 DNA sequence: TGTGCCAGCAGCCCTAATCGGTTGGACGAGCAGTACGTC. Encoded protein: CASSPNRLDEQYV.

The rearrangement links TRBV4-3 to TRBJ1-4; D is possibly TRBD1 (5 bases). The germline V and J ends were trimmed by 1 base and 9 bases, with 15 bases remaining between them. Germline V CDR1 and CDR2: LGHNA, YSLEER. This CDR3 has 15 residues. The CDR3 DNA reads as TGCGCCAGCAGCCAAGCGCAGGGCCCAAGAAAAAAACTGTTTTTT. Its translation: CASSQAQGPRKKLFF.

This clone has only a few counts. This chain connects TRBV6-5 to TRBJ1-6, with a weak D call TRBD1 (5 bases). With 0 bases removed from V and 4 bases from J, the gap between germline ends came to 10 bases. The CDR3 spans 16 residues. Looked up from germline, CDR1 is MNHEY and CDR2 is SVGAGI. The CDR3 is CASSYSRTPYNSPLHF. The CDR3 DNA follows: TGTGCCAGCAGTTACTCGAGGACACCTTATAATTCACCCCTCCACTTT.

The V call is TRBV6-5, the J call TRBJ2-2; D gene uncertain. This CDR3 comprises 13 residues. In germline, CDR1 is MNHEY, CDR2 SVGAGI. Trimming cost V 2 bases and J 5 bases, with 6 bases left between them. CDR3 bases: TGTGCCAGCAGTTACAGGGTTACCGGGGAGCTGTTTTTT. Translation gives CASSYRVTGELFF.

This clone turned up a few times. J is TRBJ1-6 and V is TRBV14; D possibly corresponds to TRBD1 (5 bases). The V gene lost 5 bases and the J gene lost 6 bases, with 14 bases spanning the gap. Per germline, CDR1 SGHDN and CDR2 FVKESK. CDR3 size: 15 residues. This CDR3 is CASSNTVGGNSPLHF. The CDR3 DNA sequence: TGTGCCAGCAGCAACACAGTGGGGGGTAATTCACCCCTCCACTTT.

The V and J genes are TRBV18 and TRBJ1-5; the match to TRBD1 covers 9 bases. The CDR3 sequence is 13 residues long. The germline gives CDR1 KGHSH, CDR2 LQKENI. V dropped 5 bases and J dropped 5; count of bases not matched to a gene: 1. The CDR3 sequence: CASSGDRDQPQHF. The DNA of the CDR3 is TGTGCCAGCTCAGGGGACAGGGATCAGCCCCAGCATTTT.

The rearrangement links TRBV7-2 to TRBJ1-4; D not resolved. Per the germline V gene, CDR1 is SGHTA and CDR2 is FQGNSA. V was trimmed by 1 base and J by 15 bases, leaving 15 bases between them. CDR3 size: 13 residues. CDR3 sequence reads: CASSLVSKVDLFF. The CDR3, as DNA: TGTGCCAGCAGCTTAGTTTCAAAAGTGGATTTGTTTTTT.

V and J are TRBV27 and TRBJ2-1; 10 nucleotides match TRBD2. There are 15 residues in the CDR3. Germline CDR1 and CDR2: MNHEY and SMNVEV (reference sequence). J lost 2 bases, V lost 5 bases, and 3 bases had no gene match. The CDR3 DNA reads as TGTGCCAGCAGTCGGACTAGCGGACCCTACAATGAGCAGTTCTTC. Its protein product is CASSRTSGPYNEQFF.

The V and J genes are TRBV19 and TRBJ2-3; D gene unclear. Looked up from germline, CDR1 is LNHDA and CDR2 is SQIVND (reference sequence). The germline V and J ends were trimmed by 4 bases and 4 bases, with 12 bases remaining between them. The CDR3 has 14 residues. CDR3 nucleotide sequence: TGTGCCAGTAGTAGGCAGGTTGCATCAGATACGCAGTATTTT. Translation gives CASSRQVASDTQYF.

For the CDR3, the DNA is TGTGCCAGCAGCTTAGCGTCTATGGGGCAGAGAGGTGAGCAGTACTTC. It yields the protein CASSLASMGQRGEQYF. The chain carries TRBV11-1 and TRBJ2-7; TRBD1 is a possible D gene (5 bases). This CDR3 is built from 16 residues. CDR1 and CDR2 (germline): SGHAT, FQDESV (reference sequence). V was trimmed by 0 bases and J by 7 bases, leaving 19 bases between them.

This sequence joins TRBV7-9 and TRBJ2-1; 7 bases are shared with TRBD2. The junction had 11 bases not matched to a gene; V was cut back by 3 bases and J by 9 bases. This CDR3 has 15 amino acids. CDR1 is SEHNR, CDR2 FQNEAQ, per germline (reference sequence). The CDR3 DNA is TGTGCCAGCAGCTTTCTAGCGGACTCAGGAATTGAGCAGTTCTTC. Translating gives CASSFLADSGIEQFF. Drawing the rest from reference TRBV7-9 and TRBJ2-1, the complete variable domain is DTGVSQNPRHKITKRGQNVTFRCDPISEHNRLYWYRQTLGQGPEFLTYFQNEAQLEKSRLLSDRFSAERPKGSFSTLEIQRTEQGDSAMYLCASSFLADSGIEQFFGPGTRLTVL.

The chain is built from TRBV18 and TRBJ1-1; a weak D match, TRBD1 (5 bases). The CDR3 is made up of 15 amino acids. The V and J ends lost 2 bases and 0 bases respectively, with 10 bases between them. Germline loops: CDR1 KGHSH, CDR2 LQKENI. CDR3 sequence reads: CASSPDRSMNTEAFF. In DNA form, the CDR3 reads TGTGCCAGCTCACCAGACAGATCCATGAACACTGAAGCTTTCTTT.

This chain joins TRBV27 and TRBJ1-4, with D possibly TRBD1 on 6 matching bases. Germline V lookup: CDR1 MNHEY, CDR2 SMNVEV (reference sequence). There are 12 residues in the CDR3. The V end lost 6 bases, the J end lost 6 bases, and 8 bases lay between the germline ends. This chain's CDR3 is CASSGTHEKLFF. CDR3 bases: TGTGCCAGCAGCGGGACACATGAAAAACTGTTTTTT.

The chain has TRBV5-1 and TRBJ2-3; D ambiguous. This CDR3 has 14 amino acids. CDR1 is SGHRS and CDR2 is YFSETQ in the germline V gene. The V gene lost 4 bases and the J gene lost 0 bases, with 9 bases spanning the gap. The CDR3 protein is CASSRRASTDTQYF. For the CDR3, the DNA is TGCGCCAGCAGCCGCCGGGCTAGCACAGATACGCAGTATTTT.

The rearrangement uses TRBV19 and TRBJ1-1; TRBD1 matches 9 bases. Losses at the gene ends were 4 bases for V and 5 bases for J; bases not matched to a gene: 5. The CDR3 is 14 amino acids. Germline lookup yields CDR1 LNHDA and CDR2 SQIVND (reference sequence). The CDR3, as DNA: TGTGCCAGTAGTACGATGGACAGGGGAACTGAAGCTTTCTTT. It translates to CASSTMDRGTEAFF.

This clone was recorded a few times. This rearrangement joins TRBV10-2 to TRBJ1-1; the D is unclear. CDR3 length: 13 residues. Trimming cost V 3 bases and J 3 bases, with 8 bases left between them. Germline-derived CDR1 and CDR2 are WSHSY and SAAADI. The CDR3 sequence: CASSDQVYTEAFF. The CDR3 DNA is TGCGCCAGCAGTGATCAGGTTTACACTGAAGCTTTCTTT.

A single count supports this clone. The rearrangement links TRBV6-5 to TRBJ1-2, with TRBD1 identical over 9 bases. Unmatched junction bases numbered 4, after V lost 6 bases and J lost 8 bases. In germline, CDR1 is MNHEY, CDR2 SVGAGI. The CDR3 is 12 residues long. For the CDR3, the DNA is TGTGCCAGCAGAACAGGGGGCGGGGGCTACACCTTC. Residues: CASRTGGGGYTF.

V usage is TRBV18 and J usage is TRBJ1-2, with D tentatively TRBD1 (5 bases). The germline V gene has CDR1 KGHSH and CDR2 LQKENI. The CDR3 is 14 residues long. The V end was cut by 1 base, the J end by 0 bases, with 6 bases between. CDR3 residues: CASSPQGTNYGYTF. The DNA for the CDR3 is TGTGCCAGCTCACCACAGGGGACTAACTATGGCTACACCTTC.

This clone has a single count. The chain links TRBV14 to TRBJ2-7, with TRBD1 matching 7 bases. V lost 0 bases, J lost 5 bases, and 7 bases stayed unmatched. There are 15 residues in the CDR3. Germline CDR1 SGHDN, CDR2 FVKESK. CDR3 sequence: CASSQDFRGNNEQYF. In DNA, the CDR3 is TGTGCCAGCAGCCAAGATTTCAGGGGGAACAACGAGCAGTACTTC.

The chain links TRBV4-1 to TRBJ1-2; unclear D gene. Germline CDR1 is MGHRA and CDR2 is YSYEKL. This CDR3 contains 13 residues. Trimming took off 0 bases at V and 4 bases at J, with 6 bases between the two ends. Here the CDR3 reads CASSQEMSYGYTF. The CDR3 nucleotides read TGCGCCAGCAGCCAAGAGATGAGCTATGGCTACACCTTC.

V gene TRBV7-2 combines with J gene TRBJ1-1, with a weak D call TRBD1 (5 bases). From germline, CDR1 is SGHTA and CDR2 FQGNSA. With 4 bases removed from V and 7 bases from J, the gap between germline ends came to 13 bases. The CDR3 is made up of 13 amino acids. The CDR3 DNA is TGTGCCAGCAGCTCCCGGCGGGACGGTGAAGCTTTCTTT. It encodes CASSSRRDGEAFF.

This clone was seen a single time. This chain connects TRBV27 to TRBJ1-2; D is unresolved. The CDR3 is 13 residues long. Trimming cost V 6 bases and J 4 bases, with 12 bases left between them. Germline loops: CDR1 MNHEY, CDR2 SMNVEV (reference sequence). The CDR3 DNA reads TGTGCCAGCAGCCCCCAAGGGCTCTATGGCTACACCTTC. Amino acid sequence: CASSPQGLYGYTF.

The CDR3 protein is CASSNDRGPPGELFF. The CDR3, as DNA: TGTGCCAGCTCAAATGACAGAGGTCCACCTGGGGAGCTGTTTTTT. The chain links TRBV18 to TRBJ2-2; D is possibly TRBD1 (5 bases). Germline CDR1 reads KGHSH; CDR2 reads LQKENI. There are 15 residues in the CDR3. The V gene lost 5 bases and the J gene lost 8 bases, with 18 bases spanning the gap.

The V gene is TRBV5-4, the J gene TRBJ1-5; 9 bases fit TRBD1. Unmatched junction bases numbered 2, after V lost 4 bases and J lost 3 bases. The CDR3 contains 14 residues. The germline V gene encodes CDR1 SGHNT and CDR2 YYREEE (reference sequence). CDR3 protein: CASSRDRANQPQHF. The CDR3 nucleotides read TGTGCCAGCAGCCGGGACAGGGCCAATCAGCCCCAGCATTTT. Filled out from reference TRBV5-4 and TRBJ1-5, the complete variable domain reads ETGVTQSPTHLIKTRGQQVTLRCSSQSGHNTVSWYQQALGQGPQFIFQYYREEENGRGNFPPRFSGLQFPNYSSELNVNALELDDSALYLCASSRDRANQPQHFGDGTRLSIL.

The chain uses TRBV6-6 and TRBJ1-6; TRBD1 aligns across 9 bases. Germline lookup yields CDR1 MNHNY and CDR2 SVGAGI (reference sequence). With V trimmed by 6 bases and J by 9 bases, 9 bases remained unmatched. The CDR3 extends over 15 amino acids. This CDR3 reads CASRTTGGSSSPLHF. CDR3 DNA sequence: TGTGCCAGCAGAACGACAGGGGGAAGTAGTTCACCCCTCCACTTT.

The chain recombines TRBV6-6 with TRBJ1-5; no clear D gene. CDR1 and CDR2 (germline): MNHNY, SVGAGI (reference sequence). CDR3 length: 14 amino acids. The V end was cut by 6 bases, the J end by 2 bases, with 11 bases between. CDR3 bases: TGTGCCAGCAGGATTGAGAGCGGCAATCAGCCCCAGCATTTT. This sequence encodes CASRIESGNQPQHF.

The V gene is TRBV5-1, the J gene TRBJ2-3; D uncertain. The ends were cut back, 4 bases at V and 2 bases at J, with 5 bases in the middle. CDR1 SGHRS and CDR2 YFSETQ come from the germline V gene. This CDR3 spans 12 amino acids. CDR3 sequence reads: CASSPPTDTQYF. The CDR3, as DNA: TGCGCCAGCAGCCCGCCCACAGATACGCAGTATTTT.

This clone occurred once. The genes are TRBV29-1 and TRBJ1-2; a possible D gene is TRBD1 (5 bases). CDR3 size: 14 residues. V was pared by 6 bases and J by 2 bases, with 16 bases between. Germline V gene lookup returns CDR1 SQVTM and CDR2 ANQGSEA. In DNA, the CDR3 is TGCAGCGTGCGTCCGGGGGGGGAAAACTATGGCTACACCTTC. Its protein product is CSVRPGGENYGYTF. Full variable domain (outside the CDR3, taken from reference TRBV29-1 and TRBJ1-2): SAVISQKPSRDICQRGTSLTIQCQVDSQVTMMFWYRQQPGQSLTLIATANQGSEATYESGFVIDKFPISRPNLTFSTLTVSNMSPEDSSIYLCSVRPGGENYGYTFGSGTRLTVV.

This clone showed up just once. The gene calls are TRBV5-1 and TRBJ1-1; 7 positions agree with TRBD1. V was clipped by 4 bases and J by 2 bases; unmatched bases: 5. The CDR3 covers 14 residues. The V gene's germline CDR1 is SGHRS and CDR2 YFSETQ. The CDR3 protein is CASSAWTGNTEAFF. DNA for the CDR3: TGCGCCAGCAGCGCTTGGACAGGCAACACTGAAGCTTTCTTT.

The gene calls are TRBV11-3 and TRBJ1-6; no firm D call. Germline-derived CDR1 and CDR2 are SGHNT and YENEEA. The CDR3 sequence is 13 residues long. Trimming stripped 4 bases from V and 9 bases from J, with 10 bases between. The CDR3 sequence is CASSSTTSSPLHF. CDR3 sequence (DNA): TGTGCCAGCAGCTCGACCACCAGTTCACCCCTCCACTTT.

This clone was recorded only once. V gene TRBV7-8 combines with J gene TRBJ1-2; D call uncertain. The CDR3 has 15 residues. V lost 5 bases to trimming and J lost 2 bases, with 15 bases between them. CDR1 and CDR2 (germline): SGHVS, FQNEAQ. CDR3 nucleotide sequence: TGTGCCAGCAGCAGTCTGACTGGGCTGAACTATGGCTACACCTTC. The encoded protein is CASSSLTGLNYGYTF.